This is a list of T cell receptor beta chains from one sample in a study of tumor-infiltrating lymphocytes in localized non-small cell lung cancer. Sequenced by immunoSEQ multiplex PCR; TCRdb stores in-frame clones only, minus some. The sample includes about 23,000 clones, roughly 69% of them seen just once. Sequencing used lung tumor tissue. All receptors derive from a human donor with non-small cell lung cancer. CDR3s include the opening cysteine and the closing phenylalanine or tryptophan. The D gene is left open where the match is weak. Clone size is shown for a subset of rows, as once, few, many or a class of expanded clone.

V gene: TRBV11-2; D gene: TRBD1; J gene: TRBJ2-4; clone size: -; CDR3 length: 17; CDR3 DNA: TGTGCCAGCAGCTTAGGACAGGGGCTGGGAGCCAAAAACATTCAGTACTTC; CDR3 protein: CASSLGQGLGAKNIQYF
V gene: TRBV14; D gene: -; J gene: TRBJ2-7; clone size: once; CDR3 length: 16; CDR3 DNA: TGTGCCAGCAGCCTTCTGACGTGGGGAAAGACCTACGAGCAGTACTTC; CDR3 protein: CASSLLTWGKTYEQYF
V gene: TRBV29-1; D gene: TRBD2; J gene: TRBJ2-4; clone size: -; CDR3 length: 19; CDR3 DNA: TGCAGCGTTGTTACCCTTGGGGGGTTGTTAGCGGGGCACCAAAACATTCAGTACTTC; CDR3 protein: CSVVTLGGLLAGHQNIQYF
V gene: TRBV19; D gene: -; J gene: TRBJ2-1; clone size: -; CDR3 length: 14; CDR3 DNA: TGTGCCAGTAGTCGAACTAGCATTTACAATGAGCAGTTCTTC; CDR3 protein: CASSRTSIYNEQFF
V gene: TRBV4-2; D gene: -; J gene: TRBJ2-7; clone size: -; CDR3 length: 15; CDR3 DNA: TGTGCCAGCAGCCCTAACCGCTCCCCCGCCGACGTGCAGTACTTC; CDR3 protein: CASSPNRSPADVQYF
V gene: TRBV7-8; D gene: -; J gene: TRBJ1-1; clone size: -; CDR3 length: 17; CDR3 DNA: TGTGCCAGCACCTCCTCAGGTTGGGCAGGACCGAACACTGAAGCTTTCTTT; CDR3 protein: CASTSSGWAGPNTEAFF
V gene: TRBV7-2; D gene: TRBD2; J gene: TRBJ2-2; clone size: -; CDR3 length: 16; CDR3 DNA: TGTGCCAGCAGTCCGAGGACTAGCGGGAACACCGGGGAGCTGTTTTTT; CDR3 protein: CASSPRTSGNTGELFF
V gene: TRBV5-5; D gene: -; J gene: TRBJ1-2; clone size: -; CDR3 length: 15; CDR3 DNA: TGTGCCAGCAGCTTGGGGGGCACAACTAGCTATGGCTACACCTTC; CDR3 protein: CASSLGGTTSYGYTF
V gene: TRBV29-1; D gene: -; J gene: TRBJ1-1; clone size: -; CDR3 length: 11; CDR3 DNA: TGCAGCGTTGGGGGGGGGCTGGTAGCTTTCTTT; CDR3 protein: CSVGGGLVAFF
V gene: TRBV10-3; D gene: -; J gene: TRBJ1-1; clone size: -; CDR3 length: 13; CDR3 DNA: TGTGCCATCAATGAGCGATCGAACACTGAAGCTTTCTTT; CDR3 protein: CAINERSNTEAFF
V gene: TRBV6-4; D gene: -; J gene: TRBJ2-1; clone size: few; CDR3 length: 14; CDR3 DNA: TGTGCCAGCAGCCCCCGGGACATGGATAATGAGCAGTTCTTC; CDR3 protein: CASSPRDMDNEQFF
V gene: TRBV27; D gene: -; J gene: TRBJ2-3; clone size: -; CDR3 length: 14; CDR3 DNA: TGTGCCAGCCAGAACTCCCGAGAGACAGATACGCAGTATTTT; CDR3 protein: CASQNSRETDTQYF
V gene: TRBV11-3; D gene: -; J gene: TRBJ2-7; clone size: -; CDR3 length: 13; CDR3 DNA: TGTGCCAGCAGTTTGGACAGTGCCTACGAGCAGTACTTC; CDR3 protein: CASSLDSAYEQYF
V gene: TRBV5-4; D gene: -; J gene: TRBJ1-5; clone size: once; CDR3 length: 17; CDR3 DNA: TGTGCCAGCAGCTCGACACCAGGGACCCAGGGCAATCAGCCCCAGCATTTT; CDR3 protein: CASSSTPGTQGNQPQHF
V gene: TRBV19; D gene: -; J gene: TRBJ1-5; clone size: -; CDR3 length: 14; CDR3 DNA: TGTGCCAGTAGTATAGTTAGCCAGGAGCAGCCCCAGCATTTT; CDR3 protein: CASSIVSQEQPQHF
V gene: TRBV28; D gene: -; J gene: TRBJ1-2; clone size: -; CDR3 length: 16; CDR3 DNA: TGTGCCAGCAGCCCCGGGGTGGGGGGTTCGGGCTATGGCTACACCTTC; CDR3 protein: CASSPGVGGSGYGYTF
V gene: TRBV7-9; D gene: -; J gene: TRBJ1-3; clone size: -; CDR3 length: 15; CDR3 DNA: TGTGCCAGCAGCTATCGTGAGGGATCCGGAAACACCATATATTTT; CDR3 protein: CASSYREGSGNTIYF
V gene: TRBV30; D gene: TRBD1; J gene: TRBJ2-1; clone size: -; CDR3 length: 12; CDR3 DNA: TGTGCCTGGAGTCCCAACAGGGGTGAGCAGTTCTTC; CDR3 protein: CAWSPNRGEQFF
V gene: TRBV30; D gene: -; J gene: TRBJ2-7; clone size: -; CDR3 length: 17; CDR3 DNA: TGTGCCTGGAGTGTACAAGGTCGGGGCTTCAGCTCCTACGAGCAGTACTTC; CDR3 protein: CAWSVQGRGFSSYEQYF
V gene: TRBV4-1; D gene: TRBD2; J gene: TRBJ2-3; clone size: -; CDR3 length: 19; CDR3 DNA: TGCGCCAGCAGCCGGCGTGAGCGGGAGGGCCGTCGGAGCACAGATACGCAGTATTTT; CDR3 protein: CASSRREREGRRSTDTQYF
V gene: TRBV29-1; D gene: -; J gene: TRBJ2-5; clone size: -; CDR3 length: 11; CDR3 DNA: TGCAGCGTTGCCCCAGGCGAGACCCAGTACTTC; CDR3 protein: CSVAPGETQYF
V gene: TRBV18; D gene: TRBD1; J gene: TRBJ1-6; clone size: once; CDR3 length: 15; CDR3 DNA: TGTGCCAGCTCACCATCTGACAGGGCCAATTCACCCCTCCACTTT; CDR3 protein: CASSPSDRANSPLHF
V gene: TRBV19; D gene: TRBD2; J gene: TRBJ2-1; clone size: few; CDR3 length: 15; CDR3 DNA: TGTGCCAGTAGTTTCACTAGCGGGAGAACCAATGAGCAGTTCTTC; CDR3 protein: CASSFTSGRTNEQFF
V gene: TRBV7-8; D gene: TRBD2; J gene: TRBJ2-7; clone size: -; CDR3 length: 15; CDR3 DNA: TGTGCCAGCAGCTTAGCTAGCGGGAGCCAGTACGAGCAGTACTTC; CDR3 protein: CASSLASGSQYEQYF
V gene: TRBV7-9; D gene: TRBD1; J gene: TRBJ2-7; clone size: -; CDR3 length: 16; CDR3 DNA: TGTGCCAGCACCTCAGACACCGGGACAGGGGTCCACGAGCAGTACTTC; CDR3 protein: CASTSDTGTGVHEQYF
V gene: TRBV7-9; D gene: -; J gene: TRBJ1-1; clone size: -; CDR3 length: 15; CDR3 DNA: TGTGCCAGCAACCCCACCGGGACTGTCGGCGCTGAAGCTTTCTTT; CDR3 protein: CASNPTGTVGAEAFF
V gene: TRBV28; D gene: -; J gene: TRBJ1-2; clone size: -; CDR3 length: 15; CDR3 DNA: TGTGCCAGCAGTTTAGGAGGAGGGCATGACTATGGCTACACCTTC; CDR3 protein: CASSLGGGHDYGYTF
V gene: TRBV6-1; D gene: -; J gene: TRBJ1-3; clone size: -; CDR3 length: 15; CDR3 DNA: TGTGCCAGCAACCGGGACGCCACGACGGGAAACACCATATATTTT; CDR3 protein: CASNRDATTGNTIYF
V gene: TRBV5-4; D gene: -; J gene: TRBJ2-1; clone size: few; CDR3 length: 12; CDR3 DNA: TGTGCCAGCAGCTCGACAGTGGGTGAGCAGTTCTTC; CDR3 protein: CASSSTVGEQFF
V gene: TRBV4-1; D gene: -; J gene: TRBJ1-1; clone size: -; CDR3 length: 18; CDR3 DNA: TGCGCCAGCAGCCAAGAATGGGGGACTTTCAGGTTCTGGACTGAAGCTTTCTTT; CDR3 protein: CASSQEWGTFRFWTEAFF
V gene: TRBV7-9; D gene: -; J gene: TRBJ2-6; clone size: -; CDR3 length: 16; CDR3 DNA: TGTGCCAGCAGCTCGCTACAGGGCTCTGGGGCCAACGTCCTGACTTTC; CDR3 protein: CASSSLQGSGANVLTF
V gene: TRBV7-8; D gene: -; J gene: TRBJ2-7; clone size: -; CDR3 length: 13; CDR3 DNA: TGTGCCAGCAGCTGGGGCAGGGGCTACGAGCAGTACTTC; CDR3 protein: CASSWGRGYEQYF
V gene: TRBV6-5; D gene: TRBD1; J gene: TRBJ1-4; clone size: medium-sized; CDR3 length: 15; CDR3 DNA: TGTGCCAGCAGTTACTCTTGGAAGGGGGCTGAAAAACTGTTTTTT; CDR3 protein: CASSYSWKGAEKLFF
V gene: TRBV19; D gene: -; J gene: TRBJ1-1; clone size: -; CDR3 length: 12; CDR3 DNA: TGTGCCAGTAGCAGGGGTTGGACTGAAGCTTTCTTT; CDR3 protein: CASSRGWTEAFF
V gene: TRBV27; D gene: -; J gene: TRBJ1-5; clone size: many; CDR3 length: 13; CDR3 DNA: TGTGCCAGCAGCTATCATAGCAATCAGCCCCAGCATTTT; CDR3 protein: CASSYHSNQPQHF
V gene: TRBV10-3; D gene: TRBD1; J gene: TRBJ1-2; clone size: -; CDR3 length: 14; CDR3 DNA: TGTGCCATCAGTGTAGGGGGCTTGGACTATGGCTACACCTTC; CDR3 protein: CAISVGGLDYGYTF
V gene: TRBV6-5; D gene: -; J gene: TRBJ2-2; clone size: -; CDR3 length: 16; CDR3 DNA: TGTGCCAGCAGTTACGGGTCGTTCGCGAACACCGGGGAGCTGTTTTTT; CDR3 protein: CASSYGSFANTGELFF
V gene: TRBV11-3; D gene: -; J gene: TRBJ2-2; clone size: -; CDR3 length: 15; CDR3 DNA: TGTGCCAGCAGCTTTGGTTACGGGCTCACCGGGGAGCTGTTTTTT; CDR3 protein: CASSFGYGLTGELFF
V gene: TRBV20-1; D gene: -; J gene: TRBJ2-7; clone size: -; CDR3 length: 10; CDR3 DNA: TGCAGTGCTAGGGGGAGCGAGCAGTACTTC; CDR3 protein: CSARGSEQYF
V gene: TRBV2; D gene: TRBD2; J gene: TRBJ2-7; clone size: -; CDR3 length: 15; CDR3 DNA: TGTGCCAGCAGGGACCAGCCGGGACTACTTACAGTGGAGTACTTC; CDR3 protein: CASRDQPGLLTVEYF
V gene: TRBV18; D gene: TRBD2; J gene: TRBJ2-5; clone size: once; CDR3 length: 15; CDR3 DNA: TGTGCCAGCTCCAGGACCTTAGCGGGCCAAGAGACCCAGTACTTC; CDR3 protein: CASSRTLAGQETQYF
V gene: TRBV7-6; D gene: TRBD2; J gene: TRBJ2-1; clone size: -; CDR3 length: 15; CDR3 DNA: TGTGCCAGCAGCCCTGGGGCGGGAGGAACCCTTGAGCAGTTCTTC; CDR3 protein: CASSPGAGGTLEQFF
V gene: TRBV5-8; D gene: -; J gene: TRBJ2-2; clone size: -; CDR3 length: 14; CDR3 DNA: TGTGCCAGCACCATGACACCGAACACCGGGGAGCTGTTTTTT; CDR3 protein: CASTMTPNTGELFF
V gene: TRBV19; D gene: TRBD1; J gene: TRBJ2-1; clone size: -; CDR3 length: 17; CDR3 DNA: TGTGCCAGTAGTATCGAGGGTTGGACAGGGAGAAGCAATGAGCAGTTCTTC; CDR3 protein: CASSIEGWTGRSNEQFF
V gene: TRBV18; D gene: -; J gene: TRBJ1-4; clone size: -; CDR3 length: 13; CDR3 DNA: TGTGCCAGCTCACCCATGGCTAATGAAAAACTGTTTTTT; CDR3 protein: CASSPMANEKLFF
V gene: TRBV7-9; D gene: -; J gene: TRBJ1-5; clone size: -; CDR3 length: 13; CDR3 DNA: TGTGCCAGCAGCCCAAGAAGCAATCAGCCCCAGCATTTT; CDR3 protein: CASSPRSNQPQHF
V gene: TRBV5-6; D gene: -; J gene: TRBJ1-2; clone size: -; CDR3 length: 14; CDR3 DNA: TGTGCCAGCAGCTTTATGTCGGCGAACTATGGCTACACCTTC; CDR3 protein: CASSFMSANYGYTF
V gene: TRBV7-8; D gene: TRBD1; J gene: TRBJ1-3; clone size: -; CDR3 length: 16; CDR3 DNA: TGTGCCAGCAGCTACAACAGGGGAGGCTCTGGAAACACCATATATTTT; CDR3 protein: CASSYNRGGSGNTIYF
V gene: TRBV11-2; D gene: TRBD1; J gene: TRBJ2-7; clone size: -; CDR3 length: 12; CDR3 DNA: TGTGCCAGCAGCTTAACAGGGGGCGAGCAGTACTTC; CDR3 protein: CASSLTGGEQYF
V gene: TRBV9; D gene: -; J gene: TRBJ1-3; clone size: few; CDR3 length: 17; CDR3 DNA: TGTGCCAGCAGCGTAGAGAGTAGGGTTGGAATTGGAAACACCATATATTTT; CDR3 protein: CASSVESRVGIGNTIYF
V gene: TRBV30; D gene: -; J gene: TRBJ2-2; clone size: -; CDR3 length: 14; CDR3 DNA: TGTGCCTGGAATCGGGGTTCGAACACCGGGGAGCTGTTTTTT; CDR3 protein: CAWNRGSNTGELFF
V gene: TRBV6-1; D gene: TRBD1; J gene: TRBJ1-1; clone size: once; CDR3 length: 14; CDR3 DNA: TGTGCCAGCAGTGGGGACAGGGTGAACACTGAAGCTTTCTTT; CDR3 protein: CASSGDRVNTEAFF
V gene: TRBV4-2; D gene: TRBD1; J gene: TRBJ1-6; clone size: -; CDR3 length: 15; CDR3 DNA: TGTGCCAGCAGCCAAGAACAGGGGTATAATTCACCCCTCCACTTT; CDR3 protein: CASSQEQGYNSPLHF
V gene: TRBV4-1; D gene: TRBD2; J gene: TRBJ2-1; clone size: -; CDR3 length: 16; CDR3 DNA: TGCGCCAGCAGCCAAGATCCTAGCGGGAGGTTCACTGAGCAGTTCTTC; CDR3 protein: CASSQDPSGRFTEQFF
V gene: TRBV7-9; D gene: -; J gene: TRBJ1-6; clone size: -; CDR3 length: 11; CDR3 DNA: TGTGCCAGCAGTCAGCTAGGACCCCTCCACTTT; CDR3 protein: CASSQLGPLHF
V gene: TRBV5-4; D gene: TRBD1; J gene: TRBJ2-7; clone size: -; CDR3 length: 16; CDR3 DNA: TGTGCCAGCAGCTTGTCAGAGACAGGGCTCACCTACGAGCAGTACTTC; CDR3 protein: CASSLSETGLTYEQYF
V gene: TRBV19; D gene: TRBD2; J gene: TRBJ2-4; clone size: -; CDR3 length: 16; CDR3 DNA: TGTGCCAGTAGCAGAACCTCCGGGACTAGCGATGCTATTCAGTACTTC; CDR3 protein: CASSRTSGTSDAIQYF
V gene: TRBV11-2; D gene: -; J gene: TRBJ2-2; clone size: once; CDR3 length: 14; CDR3 DNA: TGTGCCAGCAGCCCGACCCAGGGAACCGGGGAGCTGTTTTTT; CDR3 protein: CASSPTQGTGELFF
V gene: TRBV11-2; D gene: -; J gene: TRBJ2-5; clone size: few; CDR3 length: 12; CDR3 DNA: TGTGCCAGCAGCCTACCACAAGAGACCCAGTACTTC; CDR3 protein: CASSLPQETQYF
V gene: TRBV6-5; D gene: -; J gene: TRBJ1-5; clone size: -; CDR3 length: 13; CDR3 DNA: TGTGCCATCAGTCAGCAGGGTCATCAGCCCCAGCATTTT; CDR3 protein: CAISQQGHQPQHF